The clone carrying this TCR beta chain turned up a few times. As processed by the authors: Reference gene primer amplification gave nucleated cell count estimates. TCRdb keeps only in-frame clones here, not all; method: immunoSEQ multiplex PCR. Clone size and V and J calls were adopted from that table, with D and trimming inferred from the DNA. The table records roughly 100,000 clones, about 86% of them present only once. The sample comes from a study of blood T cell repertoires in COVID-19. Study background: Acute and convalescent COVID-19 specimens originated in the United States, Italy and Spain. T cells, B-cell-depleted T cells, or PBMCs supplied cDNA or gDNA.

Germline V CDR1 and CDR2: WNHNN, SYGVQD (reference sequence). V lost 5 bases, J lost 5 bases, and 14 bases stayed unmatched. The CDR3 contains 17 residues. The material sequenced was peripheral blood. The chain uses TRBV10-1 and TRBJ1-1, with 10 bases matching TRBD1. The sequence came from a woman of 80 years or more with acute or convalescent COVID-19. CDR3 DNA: TGCGCCAGCAGTTCCACCACACGCCGGACAGGGGGGACTGAAGCTTTCTTT. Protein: CASSSTTRRTGGTEAFF.